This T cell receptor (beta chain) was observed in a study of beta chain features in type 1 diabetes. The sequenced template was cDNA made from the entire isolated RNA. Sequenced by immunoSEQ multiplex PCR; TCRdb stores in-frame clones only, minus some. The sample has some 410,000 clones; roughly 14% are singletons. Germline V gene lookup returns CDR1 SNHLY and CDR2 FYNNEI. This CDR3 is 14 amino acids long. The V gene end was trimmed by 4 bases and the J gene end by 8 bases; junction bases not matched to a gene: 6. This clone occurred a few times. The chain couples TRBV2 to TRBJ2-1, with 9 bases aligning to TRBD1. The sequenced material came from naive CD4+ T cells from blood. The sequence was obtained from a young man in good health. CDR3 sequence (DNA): TGTGCCAGCAGTGGAGGGACAGGGCGACATGAGCAGTTCTTC. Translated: CASSGGTGRHEQFF.